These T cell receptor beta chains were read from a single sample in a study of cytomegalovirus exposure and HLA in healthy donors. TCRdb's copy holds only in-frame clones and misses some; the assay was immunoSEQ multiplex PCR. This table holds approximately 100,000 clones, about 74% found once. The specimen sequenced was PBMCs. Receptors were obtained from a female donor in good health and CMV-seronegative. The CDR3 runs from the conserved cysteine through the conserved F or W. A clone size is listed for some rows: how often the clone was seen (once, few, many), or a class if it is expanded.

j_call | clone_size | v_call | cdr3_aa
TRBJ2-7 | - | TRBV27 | CASSPPTDTYEQYF
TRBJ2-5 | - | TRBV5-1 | CASSWVGLAGGETQYF
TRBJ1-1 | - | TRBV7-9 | CASSLVAGGQRMNTEAFF
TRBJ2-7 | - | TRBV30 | CAWSQEWDRSYEQYF
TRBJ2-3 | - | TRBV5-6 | CASSLYIRQGDPDTQYF
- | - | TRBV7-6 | CASSREISLLHEQYF
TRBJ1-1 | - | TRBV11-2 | CASSSLARTEAFF
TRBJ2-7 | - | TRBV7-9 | CASSAIGTGDPYEQYF
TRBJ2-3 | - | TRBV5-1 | CASSLGLAASKIGVHDTQYF
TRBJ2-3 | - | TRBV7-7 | CASSPDRGGTDTQYF
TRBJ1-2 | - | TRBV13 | CASSTTGINYGYTF
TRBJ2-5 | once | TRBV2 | CASSAREETQYF
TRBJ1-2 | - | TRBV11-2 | CASSHKNYGYTF
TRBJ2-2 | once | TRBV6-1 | CASSGLRNTGELFF
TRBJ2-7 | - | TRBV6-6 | CASSRPGVSYEQYF
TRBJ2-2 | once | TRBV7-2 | CASSPRGGVARELFF
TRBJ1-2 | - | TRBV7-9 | CASSLVGQGFNGYTF
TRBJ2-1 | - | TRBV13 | CASSFLAGVFNEQFF
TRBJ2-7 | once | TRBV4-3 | CASSQDRRTVTYEQYF
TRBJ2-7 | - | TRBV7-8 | CASSFRDRGLPYEQYF
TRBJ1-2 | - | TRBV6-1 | CASSEWGTGNYGYTF
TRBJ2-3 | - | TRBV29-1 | CSSRGQYTDTQYF
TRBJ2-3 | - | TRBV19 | CASSIERTDTQYF
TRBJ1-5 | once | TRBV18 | CASSLSVGDQPQHF
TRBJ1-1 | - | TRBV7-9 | CASSPSTGSTFF
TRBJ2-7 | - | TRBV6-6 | CASGLPTYEQYF
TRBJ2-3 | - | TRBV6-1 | CASSATASGGTDTQYF
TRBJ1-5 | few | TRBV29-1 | CSVRQGNQPQHF
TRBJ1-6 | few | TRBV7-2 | CASNSWEDSPLHF
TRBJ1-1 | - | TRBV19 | CASERTGTGRFGAFF
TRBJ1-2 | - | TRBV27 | CASSFDRDHYGYTF
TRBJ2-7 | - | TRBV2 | CASSEVGWTSLEQYF
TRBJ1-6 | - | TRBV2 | CASRGRDSNNSPLHF
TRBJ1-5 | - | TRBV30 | CAGVWGVGNQPQHF
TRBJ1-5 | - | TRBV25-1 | CASSEHRDRGQPQHF
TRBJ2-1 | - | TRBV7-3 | CASSFGGSYNEQFF
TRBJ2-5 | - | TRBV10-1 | CASKLAQETQYF
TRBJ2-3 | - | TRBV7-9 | CSSSSYLKSGGAGDTQYF
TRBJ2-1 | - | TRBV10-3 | CAISGGGRGNYNEQFF
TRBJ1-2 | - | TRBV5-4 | CASSLVQGNGYTF
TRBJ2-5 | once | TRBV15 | CATSRGAQETQHF
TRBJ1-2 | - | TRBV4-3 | CASSQSLGNGYTF
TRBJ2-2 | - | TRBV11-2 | CASSTSIRTGELFF
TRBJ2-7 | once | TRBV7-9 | CASSLESAYEQYF
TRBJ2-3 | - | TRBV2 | CASSASGGADTQYF
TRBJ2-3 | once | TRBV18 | CASSPLAGGSNTQYF
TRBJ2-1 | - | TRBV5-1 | CASTSGWASYNEQFF